The 25 T cell receptor beta chains reported below all come from one sample, sequenced in a study of blood T cells in healthy people across ages. Then a second PCR, running roughly 7 to 11 cycles, was carried out with a sample-barcoded 5' primer and a J-beta primer mix. Each CDR3 protein is one row after TCRdb ran MiXCR on the 5' RACE reads. Altogether 600,000 to 850,000 distinct CDR3 sequences are present, roughly 25% being singletons, with the ten largest covering 9.4%. These same records also appear under a second study, on T cells of mothers and their children.

Input material: blood. These receptors were collected from a boy younger than 18 in good health.

This clonotype was counted a few times. This rearrangement joins TRBV9 to TRBJ2-1, with D unresolved. The end of the DNA is better explained by TRBJ2-7, so the J call may be wrong. The CDR3 has 15 residues. Germline lookup yields CDR1 SGDLS and CDR2 YYNGEE. The CDR3 here is CASSVSSDPWNEQYF. The CDR3 region has the DNA TGTGCCAGCAGCGTTAGCAGCGACCCATGGAACGAGCAGTACTTC.

The chain links TRBV7-2 to TRBJ2-6, with a possible D match to TRBD1 (5 bases). The CDR3 is 15 residues long. The V gene's germline CDR1 is SGHTA and CDR2 FQGNSA. V was clipped by 3 bases and J by 2 bases, with 8 bases between them. In nucleotides, the CDR3 is TGTGCCAGCAGCTTCCCAGGGCCTGGGGCCAACGTCCTGACTTTC. It translates to CASSFPGPGANVLTF.

A few counts support this clonotype. CDR3 protein: CASSSVDRGSVEQYF. Here the CDR3 DNA reads TGTGCCAGCAGTTCCGTGGACAGGGGTAGTGTCGAGCAGTACTTC. J is TRBJ2-7 and V is TRBV28, with 9 bases that match TRBD1. Germline V gene sequence: CDR1 MDHEN, CDR2 SYDVKM. The V segment lost 4 bases and the J segment 6 bases; nucleotides outside the gene matches: 10. The CDR3 totals 15 residues.

This clonotype has only one observation. The V gene is TRBV20-1, the J gene TRBJ2-3; 8 bases agree with TRBD2. V lost 3 bases and J lost 8; bases outside the gene matches: 10. This CDR3 spans 14 amino acids. Germline-derived CDR1 and CDR2 are DFQATT and SNEGSKA (reference sequence). The CDR3 DNA reads as TGCAGTGCTAGCGGGACTAGTATTCTCGGTACGCAGTATTTT. Amino acid sequence: CSASGTSILGTQYF.

DNA of the CDR3: TGTGCCATCAGGCCAGGACTAGCGGGAACCGAGACCCAGTACTTC. Its protein product is CAIRPGLAGTETQYF. The chain links TRBV10-3 to TRBJ2-5; 12 positions agree with TRBD2. The germline V gene encodes CDR1 ENHRY and CDR2 SYGVKD. With V trimmed by 6 bases and J by 5 bases, 7 bases remained unmatched. The CDR3 sequence is 15 residues long.

The chain is built from TRBV29-1 and TRBJ2-5; the D gene is possibly TRBD1 (6 bases). Trimming removed 6 bases from V and 0 bases from J, with 11 bases in between. The CDR3 is 13 amino acids. CDR1 and CDR2 from the germline V gene are SQVTM and ANQGSEA. This chain's CDR3 is CSVATGYQETQYF. The CDR3, as DNA: TGCAGCGTAGCTACAGGGTACCAAGAGACCCAGTACTTC.

This clonotype was seen a few times. The rearrangement links TRBV7-3 to TRBJ2-1; D possibly corresponds to TRBD2 (7 bases). Between the trimmed V and J ends, which lost 5 bases and 6 bases, there was a span of 17 bases. The germline gives CDR1 SGHTA, CDR2 FQGTGA. The CDR3 is made up of 15 amino acids. CDR3 sequence: CASSLGVAGANEQFF. The DNA of the CDR3 is TGTGCCAGCAGCCTCGGGGTGGCGGGGGCCAATGAGCAGTTCTTC.

The chain links TRBV3-1 to TRBJ2-4; D assignment may be TRBD1 or TRBD2 (6 bases each). The V end was cut by 0 bases, the J end by 7 bases, with 16 bases between. The CDR3 has 16 residues. Germline CDR1 reads LGHDT; CDR2 reads YNNKEL (reference sequence). CDR3 in DNA: TGTGCCAGCAGCCAAGATTGGGCGGGGCAGGGGAACATTCAGTACTTC. Residues: CASSQDWAGQGNIQYF.

The gene calls are TRBV7-2 and TRBJ2-4; a weak D match, TRBD1 (6 bases). V was shortened by 5 bases and J by 0 bases, with 17 bases between the two germline ends. The CDR3 is 17 residues long. Germline lookup yields CDR1 SGHTA and CDR2 FQGNSA. The chain's CDR3 is CASSTSTGPLAKNIQYF. DNA of the CDR3: TGTGCCAGCAGCACCTCGACAGGTCCCCTAGCCAAAAACATTCAGTACTTC.

J is TRBJ1-5 and V is TRBV7-2; D remains unclear. This CDR3 contains 15 residues. CDR1 and CDR2 from the germline V gene are SGHTA and FQGNSA. Trimming took 3 bases from V and 5 from J, leaving 14 bases between them. The DNA for the CDR3 is TGTGCCAGCAGCTTTTCCGCGGGGAGAGATCAGCCCCAGCATTTT. Its protein product is CASSFSAGRDQPQHF.

V and J are TRBV7-9 and TRBJ2-7; TRBD1 matches 9 bases. The trim removed 4 bases at V and 5 bases at J, leaving 3 bases unmatched. This CDR3 is 13 amino acids long. Germline V gene lookup returns CDR1 SEHNR and CDR2 FQNEAQ (reference sequence). CDR3 amino acids: CASSSRDRDEQYF. CDR3 in DNA: TGTGCCAGCAGCTCTCGGGACAGGGACGAGCAGTACTTC.

J is TRBJ2-2 and V is TRBV29-1, with D maybe TRBD1 (5 bases). CDR3 length equals 14 residues. Germline assignment: CDR1 SQVTM and CDR2 ANQGSEA. V dropped 7 bases and J dropped 2 bases, with 14 bases sitting between them. Here the CDR3 reads CSAGVGVNTGELFF. The CDR3 DNA reads as TGCAGCGCTGGTGTAGGGGTCAACACCGGGGAGCTGTTTTTT.

The V call is TRBV19, the J call TRBJ2-5; 7 bases agree with TRBD1. CDR1 and CDR2 from the germline V gene are LNHDA and SQIVND (reference sequence). With V trimmed by 3 bases and J by 2 bases, 9 bases remained unmatched. The CDR3 contains 16 residues. CDR3 DNA sequence: TGTGCCAGTAGTATGGTTTCGGGACAGACACAAGAGACCCAGTACTTC. Protein sequence: CASSMVSGQTQETQYF.

This clonotype has a handful of counts. The CDR3 nucleotides are TGCAGTGCTAGAGCGGGGGAAGTGACCCCGTATAGTGAGCAGTTCTTC. Translated, it gives CSARAGEVTPYSEQFF. The chain couples TRBV20-1 to TRBJ2-1; TRBD2 is a possible D gene (6 bases). Trimming pared 1 base from V and 9 bases from J, leaving 22 bases between. The CDR3 extends over 16 amino acids. Germline CDR1 is DFQATT and CDR2 is SNEGSKA (reference sequence).

This clonotype was counted ten times or more. The CDR3 loop is CASSTWTGRETQYF. CDR3 sequence (DNA): TGTGCCAGTAGTACTTGGACCGGTCGAGAGACCCAGTACTTC. V and J are TRBV19 and TRBJ2-5; no clear D. Germline CDR1 is LNHDA and CDR2 is SQIVND (reference sequence). This CDR3 is 14 amino acids long. V was pared by 4 bases and J by 4 bases, with 13 bases between.

This clonotype has only a few counts. The V gene is TRBV14, the J gene TRBJ2-1, with unresolved D. V was cut by 5 bases and J by 4 bases, with 12 bases left in between. This CDR3 is 14 amino acids long. Germline V gives CDR1 SGHDN, CDR2 FVKESK. The CDR3 bases are TGTGCCAGCAGCGCAACCTGGAGTTACAATGAGCAGTTCTTC. Encoded protein: CASSATWSYNEQFF.

There are a few counts of this clonotype. The V call is TRBV27, the J call TRBJ2-7, with D perhaps TRBD2 (6 bases). The CDR3 sequence is 16 residues long. The germline CDR1 and CDR2 sequences are MNHEY and SMNVEV (reference sequence). V was shortened by 0 bases and J by 1 base, with 13 bases between the two germline ends. The CDR3 sequence is CASSLSVLAGSYEQYF. The CDR3 DNA reads as TGTGCCAGCAGTTTATCGGTGTTGGCGGGGTCCTACGAGCAGTACTTC.

This clonotype was seen a few times. V is TRBV9 and J is TRBJ2-5; 13 bases align to TRBD2. Losses at the gene ends were 3 bases for V and 5 bases for J; bases not matched to a gene: 7. The CDR3 extends over 16 amino acids. The germline gives CDR1 SGDLS, CDR2 YYNGEE. The CDR3 nucleotides are TGTGCCAGCAGCGGCACTAGCGGGGGGGCCCGGGAGACCCAGTACTTC. It codes for CASSGTSGGARETQYF.

V usage is TRBV5-6 and J usage is TRBJ2-6, with TRBD2 matching over 11 bases. Germline CDR1 SGHDT, CDR2 YYEEEE. Unmatched junction bases numbered 11, after V lost 4 bases and J lost 2 bases. This CDR3 is built from 19 residues. The CDR3 protein is CASSKVSGGAFAGANVLTF. CDR3 coding DNA: TGTGCCAGCAGCAAAGTTAGCGGGGGGGCTTTCGCTGGGGCCAACGTCCTGACTTTC.

The chain couples TRBV27 to TRBJ1-1; D ambiguous. The germline V and J ends were trimmed by 5 bases and 3 bases, with 10 bases remaining between them. The CDR3 loop spans 13 amino acids. The germline CDR1 and CDR2 sequences are MNHEY and SMNVEV (reference sequence). This CDR3 is CASSKGPDTEAFF. For the CDR3, the DNA is TGTGCCAGCAGTAAAGGACCAGACACTGAAGCTTTCTTT.

The chain joins TRBV4-2 to TRBJ2-3; TRBD1 is a possible D gene (6 bases). The CDR3 is made up of 15 amino acids. Germline CDR1 is LGHNA and CDR2 is YNFKEQ. V lost 5 bases, J lost 7 bases, and 19 bases lay in between. This CDR3 reads CASSNPVTGQHTQYF. CDR3 in DNA: TGTGCCAGCAGCAACCCCGTCACGGGACAACATACGCAGTATTTT.

The chain combines TRBV20-1 with TRBJ2-5; 11 nucleotides align to TRBD2. The J call may be mistaken, given a closer DNA end match to TRBJ2-1. Germline values: CDR1 DFQATT, CDR2 SNEGSKA (reference sequence). The CDR3 loop spans 15 amino acids. CDR3 DNA: TGCAGTGCTAGGGATAGCGGGAGGGCGGCGGGTGAGCAGTTCTTC. Residues: CSARDSGRAAGEQFF.

This clonotype showed up just a few times. The chain uses TRBV20-1 and TRBJ2-5; D possibly uses TRBD1 or TRBD2 (5 bases each). The J call may be faulty, since TRBJ2-1 better matches the DNA end. Per germline, CDR1 DFQATT and CDR2 SNEGSKA (reference sequence). This CDR3 comprises 14 residues. The CDR3 region is CSARWDPSVDEQFF. The CDR3, as DNA: TGCAGTGCTAGATGGGACCCTTCAGTCGATGAGCAGTTCTTC.

V and J are TRBV7-9 and TRBJ2-7, with TRBD2 identical over 8 bases. Germline CDR1 reads SEHNR; CDR2 reads FQNEAQ (reference sequence). Losses at the gene ends were 1 base for V and 4 bases for J; bases not matched to a gene: 6. The CDR3 is 15 amino acids. The CDR3 here is CASSLGAGGGYEQYF. The DNA for the CDR3 is TGTGCCAGCAGCTTAGGGGCGGGAGGCGGGTACGAGCAGTACTTC.

V is TRBV7-8 and J is TRBJ2-1; the match to TRBD2 covers 10 bases. V dropped 2 bases and J dropped 10; count of bases not matched to a gene: 2. The CDR3 spans 13 residues. Germline CDR1 and CDR2: SGHVS and FQNEAQ. CDR3 coding DNA: TGTGCCAGCAGCTTATTTAGCGGGAGGGAGCAGTTCTTC. It encodes CASSLFSGREQFF.